The rows below give T cell receptor beta chains drawn from one sample of a study of technical replicates of blood from a handful of donors. The data were produced by immunoSEQ multiplex PCR, yet TCRdb's version contains in-frame clones alone and is incomplete. The sample includes around 100,000 clones, nearly 96% of them seen just once. The specimen sequenced was T cells isolated from PBMCs. Source of these receptors: a human donor in good health. The CDR3 runs from the conserved cysteine through the conserved F or W. The D gene is left open where the match is weak. Clone size appears in some rows only: once, few, many, or a class for an expanded clone.

>.|.|12|TRBJ1-1|TRBV6-5
TGTGCCAGCAGTCAGGATAACACTGAAGCTTTCTTT
CASSQDNTEAFF
>.|TRBD1|14|TRBJ1-1|TRBV5-6
TGTGCCAGCACGAAACAGGGGGCTAGGGCTGAAGCTTTCTTT
CASTKQGARAEAFF
>.|.|16|TRBJ1-1|TRBV7-6
TGTGCCAGCAGCTTAGCCCTGACAGGTATGAACACTGAAGCTTTCTTT
CASSLALTGMNTEAFF
>.|TRBD1|15|TRBJ2-7|TRBV27
TGTGCCAGCAGTTCTCGACAGGGGGCGGCCAGCGAGCAGTACTTC
CASSSRQGAASEQYF
>.|.|16|TRBJ2-6|TRBV9
TGTGCCAGCAGCCCAAAAAGAGGCTCTGGGGCCAACGTCCTGACTTTC
CASSPKRGSGANVLTF
>.|.|15|TRBJ1-2|TRBV19
TGTGCCAGTAGTAGCCCGCAGGGTATTGACTATGGCTACACCTTC
CASSSPQGIDYGYTF
>.|.|13|TRBJ1-1|TRBV28
TGTGCCAGCAGGGGGCGGATTTTACGCGAAGCTTTCTTT
CASRGRILREAFF
>.|.|11|TRBJ1-2|TRBV5-5
TGTGCCAGCAGCTTGGACACTGGCTACACCTTC
CASSLDTGYTF
>.|.|13|TRBJ1-3|TRBV2
TGTGCCAGCGCGGACGGGGGGGGAAACACCATATATTTT
CASADGGGNTIYF
>.|TRBD2|14|TRBJ2-5|TRBV11-3
TGTGCCAGCAGCTGGGGGGGTACTCAAGAGACCCAGTACTTC
CASSWGGTQETQYF
>.|.|11|TRBJ2-1|TRBV5-1
TGCGCCAGCAGGTATAGCGTTGAGCAGTTCTTC
CASRYSVEQFF
>.|.|13|TRBJ2-1|TRBV30
TGTGCCGAAAGGCGGTTAGTCTACAATGAGCAGTTCTTC
CAERRLVYNEQFF
>.|.|15|TRBJ2-5|TRBV19
TGTGCCAGTAGTATAGCGGGGGGCGAGGGGGAGACCCAGTACTTC
CASSIAGGEGETQYF
>.|.|16|TRBJ1-4|TRBV18
TGTGCCAGCTCACCCCATGCGGGAGCCGCTAATGAAAAACTGTTTTTT
CASSPHAGAANEKLFF
>.|.|17|TRBJ2-1|TRBV9
TGTGCCAGCAGCGTAGCGGCGGGATATCTTGGCGTGCATGAGCAGTTCTTC
CASSVAAGYLGVHEQFF
>.|.|14|TRBJ2-7|TRBV5-1
TGCGCCAGCACCAGGGGGGACGGAGCCTACGAGCAGTACTTC
CASTRGDGAYEQYF
>once|TRBD1|15|TRBJ2-2|TRBV5-4
TGTGCCAGCAGCTTCAGACAGGGAAGTCCCGGGGAGCTGTTTTTT
CASSFRQGSPGELFF
>.|.|16|TRBJ2-2|TRBV7-6
TGTGCCAGCAGCTTAGCGTGGAGCAAGCGCACCGGGGAGCTGTTTTTT
CASSLAWSKRTGELFF
>.|TRBD2|16|TRBJ2-7|TRBV2
TGTGCCAGCAGGGGGTCAACCGGGACTAACCCTTACGAGCAGTACTTC
CASRGSTGTNPYEQYF
>.|.|14|TRBJ2-2|TRBV7-3
TGTGCCAGCAGATTGGGACTTTACACCGGGGAGCTGTTTTTT
CASRLGLYTGELFF
>.|.|12|TRBJ2-1|TRBV7-8
TGTGCCAGCAGCTTAGCGATGCGAGGGCAGTTCTTC
CASSLAMRGQFF
>.|.|13|TRBJ1-5|TRBV6-5
TGTGCCAGCAGTTACCCAGGGCTTCAGCCCCAGCATTTT
CASSYPGLQPQHF
>.|.|12|TRBJ1-2|TRBV4-2
TGTGCCAGCAGCCAAGGGGCTGGCGGCTACACCTTC
CASSQGAGGYTF
>.|.|14|TRBJ1-1|TRBV10-1
TGCGCCAGCAGTCGGACCTCAAGCGGGACTGAAGCTTTCTTT
CASSRTSSGTEAFF
>.|.|12|TRBJ1-5|TRBV6-5
TGTGCCAGCAGTTCCTACAATCAGCCCCAGCATTTT
CASSSYNQPQHF
>.|TRBD2|16|TRBJ2-7|TRBV18
TGTGCCAGCTCACCATCGGGGACTAGAGGGGATTACGAGCAGTACTTC
CASSPSGTRGDYEQYF
>.|TRBD1|16|TRBJ1-4|TRBV28
TGTGCCAGCAGTCCGGACAGGGAGGCAACTAATGAAAAACTGTTTTTT
CASSPDREATNEKLFF
>.|.|13|TRBJ1-2|TRBV9
TGTGCCAGCAGCGTAGCGGAGGGGTATGGCTACACCTTC
CASSVAEGYGYTF
>.|.|16|TRBJ2-7|TRBV28
TGTGCCAGCAGCCCCACCTCGACTAATCCCTCCTACGAGCAGTACTTC
CASSPTSTNPSYEQYF
>.|.|13|TRBJ2-7|TRBV7-2
TGTGCCAGCAGCTTAGAGTGGGGCCAGGGGCTGTACTTC
CASSLEWGQGLYF
>.|TRBD1|15|TRBJ2-7|TRBV7-6
TGTGCCAGCAGCGAGGGACAGGTCGCGCCCTACGAGCAGTACTTC
CASSEGQVAPYEQYF
>.|TRBD2|16|TRBJ2-5|TRBV5-1
TGCGCCAGCAGCTTGGGGACTAGCGGGTACCAAGAGACCCAGTACTTC
CASSLGTSGYQETQYF
>.|.|13|TRBJ1-2|TRBV6-1
TGTGCCGGGGGGGATCCAAGGGCAGAACACTACACCTTC
CAGGDPRAEHYTF